This TCR beta chain was sequenced in a study of blood T cell repertoires in COVID-19. On the study more broadly: Nucleic acid was either cDNA or gDNA, and it came from T cells, B-cell-depleted T cells, or PBMCs.

Seattle researchers signed up patients amid active infection and tracked them longitudinally. Source study methods: From reference gene primer amplification, estimates of nucleated cell counts were derived. Produced via immunoSEQ multiplex PCR; TCRdb's table is partial and in-frame only. V and J calls and clone size are given by that table; D and trimming were obtained from the DNA. The sample contains 250,000 to 350,000 clones, about 88% of which appear only once. Germline V CDR1 and CDR2: DFQATT, SNEGSKA (reference sequence). This CDR3 region has 11 residues. Trimming shortened V by 6 bases and J by 9 bases, and 11 bases separated the two germline ends. This clone was counted at least ten times.

V is TRBV20-1 and J is TRBJ2-2; D unresolved. The clonotype comes from a human donor with COVID-19, enrolled during active disease. The donor label of this sample is uncertain. The sample taken for sequencing was peripheral blood. CDR3 protein: CSAPFSRELFF. The CDR3 DNA reads as TGCAGTGCCCCGTTCTCTCGGGAGCTGTTTTTT.